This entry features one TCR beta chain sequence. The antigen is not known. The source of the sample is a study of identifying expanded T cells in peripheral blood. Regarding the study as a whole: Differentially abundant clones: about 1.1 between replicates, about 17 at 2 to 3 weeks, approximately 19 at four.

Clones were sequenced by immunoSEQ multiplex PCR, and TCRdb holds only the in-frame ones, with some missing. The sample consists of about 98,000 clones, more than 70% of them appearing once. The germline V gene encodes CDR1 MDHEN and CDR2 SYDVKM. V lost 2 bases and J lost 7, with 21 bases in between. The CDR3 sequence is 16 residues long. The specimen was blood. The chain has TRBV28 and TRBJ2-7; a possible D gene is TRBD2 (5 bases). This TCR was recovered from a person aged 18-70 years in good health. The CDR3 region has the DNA TGTGCCAGCAGTTTACCTAGCTCCCGGGCAGATGGGGAGCAGTACTTC. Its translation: CASSLPSSRADGEQYF.